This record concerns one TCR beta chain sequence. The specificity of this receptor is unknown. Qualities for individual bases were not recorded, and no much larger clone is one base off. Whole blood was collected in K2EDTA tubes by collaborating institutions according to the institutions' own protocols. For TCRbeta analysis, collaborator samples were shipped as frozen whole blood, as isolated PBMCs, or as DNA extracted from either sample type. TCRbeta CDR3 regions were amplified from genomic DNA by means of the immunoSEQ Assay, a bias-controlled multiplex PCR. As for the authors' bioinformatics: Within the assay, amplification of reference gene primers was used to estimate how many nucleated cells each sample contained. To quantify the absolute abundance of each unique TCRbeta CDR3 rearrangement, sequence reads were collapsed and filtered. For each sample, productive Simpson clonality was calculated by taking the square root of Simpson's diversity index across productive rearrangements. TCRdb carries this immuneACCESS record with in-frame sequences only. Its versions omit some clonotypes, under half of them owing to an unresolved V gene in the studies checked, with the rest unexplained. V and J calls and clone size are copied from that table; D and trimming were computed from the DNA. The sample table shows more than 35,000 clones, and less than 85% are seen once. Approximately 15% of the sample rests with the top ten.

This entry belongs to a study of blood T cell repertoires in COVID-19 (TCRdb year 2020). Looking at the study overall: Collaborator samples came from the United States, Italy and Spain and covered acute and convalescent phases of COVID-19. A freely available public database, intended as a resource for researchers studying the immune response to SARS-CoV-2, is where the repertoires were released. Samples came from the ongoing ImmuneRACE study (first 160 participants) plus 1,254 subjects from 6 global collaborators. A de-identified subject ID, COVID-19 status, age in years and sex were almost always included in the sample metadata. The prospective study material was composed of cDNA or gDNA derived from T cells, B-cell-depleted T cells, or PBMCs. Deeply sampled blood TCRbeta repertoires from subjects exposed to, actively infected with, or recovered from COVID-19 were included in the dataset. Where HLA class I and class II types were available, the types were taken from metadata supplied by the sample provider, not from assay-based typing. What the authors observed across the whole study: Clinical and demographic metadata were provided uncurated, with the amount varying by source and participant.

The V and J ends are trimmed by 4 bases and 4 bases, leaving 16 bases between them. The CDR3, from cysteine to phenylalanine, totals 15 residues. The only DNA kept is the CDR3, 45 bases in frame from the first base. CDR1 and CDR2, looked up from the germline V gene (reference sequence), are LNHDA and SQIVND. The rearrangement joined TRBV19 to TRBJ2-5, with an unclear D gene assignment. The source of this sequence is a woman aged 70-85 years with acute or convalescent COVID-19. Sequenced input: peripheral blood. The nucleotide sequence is TGTGCCAGTAGTAGGAGCGTTTCTCCTTCAGAGACCCAGTACTTC. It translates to CASSRSVSPSETQYF.